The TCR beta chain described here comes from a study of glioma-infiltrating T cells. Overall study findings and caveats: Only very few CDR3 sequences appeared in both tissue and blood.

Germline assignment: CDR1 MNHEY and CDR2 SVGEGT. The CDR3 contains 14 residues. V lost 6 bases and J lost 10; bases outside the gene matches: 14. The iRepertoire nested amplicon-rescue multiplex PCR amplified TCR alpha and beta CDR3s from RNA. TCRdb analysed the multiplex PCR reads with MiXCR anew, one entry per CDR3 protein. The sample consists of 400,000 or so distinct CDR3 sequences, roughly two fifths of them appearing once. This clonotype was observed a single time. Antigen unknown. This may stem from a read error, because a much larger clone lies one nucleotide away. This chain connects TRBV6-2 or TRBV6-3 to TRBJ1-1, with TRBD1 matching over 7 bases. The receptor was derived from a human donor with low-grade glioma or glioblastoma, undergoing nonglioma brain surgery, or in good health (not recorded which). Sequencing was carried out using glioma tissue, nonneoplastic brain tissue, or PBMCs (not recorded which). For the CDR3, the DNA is TGTGCCAGCAGACGGCCGGGACAGTTTTATGTAGCTTTCTTT. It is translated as CASRRPGQFYVAFF.